This passage covers 21 T cell receptor beta chains from one sample sequenced in a study of regulatory and conventional T cells in breast cancer. A single record per CDR3 protein comes from TCRdb applying MiXCR to the PCR reads. The sample consists of approximately 9,500 distinct CDR3 sequences, about 34% of them appearing once. Sequenced sample: conventional T cells from blood. These receptors all come from a male donor in good health.

The chain links TRBV20-1 to TRBJ2-1, with D perhaps TRBD2 (6 bases). Trimming stripped 4 bases from V and 0 bases from J, with 10 bases between. Per the germline V gene, CDR1 is DFQATT and CDR2 is SNEGSKA (reference sequence). CDR3 length: 14 amino acids. CDR3 coding DNA: TGCAGTGCTATGGGGAGGAGCTCCTACAATGAGCAGTTCTTC. Its translation is CSAMGRSSYNEQFF.

In its sample, this clonotype is medium-sized (0.01 to 0.1%). V gene TRBV6-5 combines with J gene TRBJ1-2, with 7 bases identical to TRBD1. This CDR3 comprises 13 residues. Trimming took 5 bases from V and 4 from J; bases not matched to a gene: 4. The germline V gene has CDR1 MNHEY and CDR2 SVGAGI. The DNA of the CDR3 is TGTGCCAGCAGTCCGACAGGGACCTATGGCTACACCTTC. It encodes CASSPTGTYGYTF.

This chain joins TRBV10-2 and TRBJ1-6; no clear D. There are 19 residues in the CDR3. V was clipped by 2 bases and J by 1 base, with 18 bases between them. The germline gives CDR1 WSHSY, CDR2 SAAADI. CDR3 loop: CASSEPSSGRASYNSPLHF. Written as DNA, the CDR3 is TGCGCCAGCAGTGAGCCCAGTAGCGGGAGGGCGTCCTATAATTCACCCCTCCACTTT.

V usage is TRBV18 and J usage is TRBJ2-7; D assignment may be TRBD1 or TRBD2 (5 bases each). This CDR3 contains 14 residues. V lost 6 bases and J 3 bases, leaving 15 bases between the germline ends. The V gene's germline CDR1 is KGHSH and CDR2 LQKENI. CDR3 coding DNA: TGTGCCAGCTCCCGAAGGGACGGCCTCTACGAGCAGTACTTC. Its translation: CASSRRDGLYEQYF. Using reference TRBV18 and TRBJ2-7 for the parts outside the CDR3, the full variable domain is NAGVMQNPRHLVRRRGQEARLRCSPMKGHSHVYWYRQLPEEGLKFMVYLQKENIIDESGMPKERFSAEFPKEGPSILRIQQVVRGDSAAYFCASSRRDGLYEQYFGPGTRLTVT.

The table lists this clonotype with a few counts. The J gene is TRBJ1-1, the V gene TRBV6-5, with D unresolved. Between the trimmed V and J ends, which lost 0 bases and 1 base, there was a span of 6 bases. This CDR3 spans 14 amino acids. Germline CDR1 is MNHEY and CDR2 is SVGAGI. DNA of the CDR3: TGTGCCAGCAGTTACTCACCTACGAACACTGAAGCTTTCTTT. This gives the protein CASSYSPTNTEAFF.

This clonotype was detected once. The chain carries TRBV7-2 and TRBJ2-1; D might be TRBD1 or TRBD2, each matching 5 bases. CDR3 size: 15 residues. Deletions cut 4 bases from V and 7 bases from J, with 17 bases between. The germline V gene has CDR1 SGHTA and CDR2 FQGNSA. CDR3 DNA sequence: TGTGCCAGCAGCTCAAGAGGGCAGGGATTGAATGAGCAGTTCTTC. Translated: CASSSRGQGLNEQFF. Using reference TRBV7-2 and TRBJ2-1 for the parts outside the CDR3, the full variable domain is GAGVSQSPSNKVTEKGKDVELRCDPISGHTALYWYRQSLGQGLEFLIYFQGNSAPDKSGLPSDRFSAERTGGSVSTLTIQRTQQEDSAVYLCASSSRGQGLNEQFFGPGTRLTVL.

The V call is TRBV7-2, the J call TRBJ2-3, with TRBD1 identical over 11 bases. CDR3 length: 15 amino acids. Germline-derived CDR1 and CDR2 are SGHTA and FQGNSA. The ends lost 7 bases at V and 2 bases at J; junction bases unmatched: 5. DNA of the CDR3: TGTGCCAGCACCAGGACAGGGGGCTACACAGATACGCAGTATTTT. Protein sequence: CASTRTGGYTDTQYF.

This clonotype has more than one count but fewer than ten. The chain has TRBV15 and TRBJ2-7; D may match TRBD1 or TRBD2 (5 bases each). The CDR3 runs 15 residues. The V gene lost 3 bases and the J gene lost 4 bases, with 16 bases spanning the gap. Germline V gene data show CDR1 as LNHNV and CDR2 as YYDKDF (reference sequence). The CDR3 DNA reads as TGTGCCACCAGCAGTAAAGGGGACCGCCCTTACGAGCAGTACTTC. Protein product: CATSSKGDRPYEQYF.

Note on this clonotype: A clone one base away is much larger, so this may be a read error. Likely a read error: the CDR3 ends without its conserved phenylalanine or tryptophan. V and J are TRBV4-2 and TRBJ1-1, with D tentatively TRBD1 (5 bases). V lost 4 bases to trimming and J lost 10 bases, with 19 bases between them. CDR1 is LGHNA and CDR2 is YNFKEQ in the germline V gene. This CDR3 has 14 amino acids. The CDR3 is CASSPQGTQTAAFL. The CDR3 bases are TGTGCCAGCAGCCCGCAGGGTACCCAAACCGCAGCTTTCCTT.

This clonotype showed up just once. The chain employs TRBV6-1 and TRBJ2-2; TRBD2 aligns across 7 bases. After removal of 5 bases from V and 4 bases from J, the junction contained 10 bases not matched to a gene. The germline V gene encodes CDR1 MNHNS and CDR2 SASEGT. The CDR3 has 16 amino acids. This CDR3 is CASSPRGRGPTGELFF. CDR3 DNA sequence: TGTGCCAGCAGTCCTAGAGGGAGGGGTCCCACCGGGGAGCTGTTTTTT.

By share, this clonotype ranks as medium-sized. V usage is TRBV15 and J usage is TRBJ2-7, with 8 positions matching TRBD1. The trim removed 4 bases at V and 2 bases at J, leaving 4 bases unmatched. CDR1 LNHNV and CDR2 YYDKDF come from the germline V gene (reference sequence). The length of the CDR3 is 14 residues. CDR3 loop: CATSKEQGAYEQYF. The DNA for the CDR3 is TGTGCCACCAGCAAAGAACAGGGGGCCTACGAGCAGTACTTC.

This clonotype has a handful of counts. V usage is TRBV5-1 and J usage is TRBJ2-1; 7 bases are shared with TRBD1. Germline values: CDR1 SGHRS, CDR2 YFSETQ. V gave up 3 bases and J gave up 6 bases; unmatched junction bases: 9. The CDR3 sequence is 15 residues long. The DNA of the CDR3 is TGCGCCAGCAGCTCGTGGGTTACAGGGGCCAATGAGCAGTTCTTC. It codes for CASSSWVTGANEQFF.

This chain links TRBV29-1 with TRBJ2-3, with 7 bases fitting TRBD2. J was trimmed by 2 bases and V by 4 bases; bases with no gene match: 9. The germline gives CDR1 SQVTM, CDR2 ANQGSEA. The CDR3 has 15 amino acids. DNA of the CDR3: TGCAGCGTTGCATCGCGGGGGTCCCCCACAGATACGCAGTATTTT. This codes for CSVASRGSPTDTQYF.

This clonotype is classed as medium-sized (0.01 to 0.1%). J is TRBJ2-4 and V is TRBV5-5, with D possibly TRBD2 on 6 matching bases. The CDR3 totals 16 residues. Trimming took off 4 bases at V and 6 bases at J, with 20 bases between the two ends. The germline V gene encodes CDR1 SGHKS and CDR2 YYEKEE (reference sequence). The DNA of the CDR3 is TGTGCCAGCAGCCCCCGTTTAGGGACTTCCTCAAACATTCAGTACTTC. Its translation: CASSPRLGTSSNIQYF. The variable domain in full, with the rest retrieved from reference TRBV5-5 and TRBJ2-4, is DAGVTQSPTHLIKTRGQQVTLRCSPISGHKSVSWYQQVLGQGPQFIFQYYEKEERGRGNFPDRFSARQFPNYSSELNVNALLLGDSALYLCASSPRLGTSSNIQYFGAGTRLSVL.

The chain carries TRBV5-6 and TRBJ2-3, with 9 bases that match TRBD1. V shed 2 bases, J shed 0 bases, and the junction held 4 bases outside the gene matches. Per germline, CDR1 SGHDT and CDR2 YYEEEE. This CDR3 spans 16 amino acids. CDR3 bases: TGTGCCAGCAGCTTTGTGGACAGGGGAAGCACAGATACGCAGTATTTT. Translation gives CASSFVDRGSTDTQYF.

The rearrangement links TRBV7-9 to TRBJ1-2; D ambiguous. Trimming took off 3 bases at V and 5 bases at J, with 7 bases between the two ends. Germline loops: CDR1 SEHNR, CDR2 FQNEAQ (reference sequence). CDR3 length: 12 residues. The DNA of the CDR3 is TGTGCCAGCAGCTTTCGGGAGTATGGCTACACCTTC. Translated, it gives CASSFREYGYTF.

The chain combines TRBV20-1 with TRBJ1-1; a possible D gene is TRBD1 (6 bases). The CDR3 is 13 residues long. Trimming removed 1 base from V and 4 bases from J, with 10 bases in between. Germline assignment: CDR1 DFQATT and CDR2 SNEGSKA (reference sequence). CDR3 DNA: TGCAGTGCTAGAGGAGGACAGTCCACTGAAGCTTTCTTT. It is translated as CSARGGQSTEAFF.

V and J are TRBV10-3 and TRBJ2-7; TRBD1 matches 10 bases. The ends lost 6 bases at V and 2 bases at J; junction bases unmatched: 19. The CDR3 consists of 19 residues. Germline V gene lookup returns CDR1 ENHRY and CDR2 SYGVKD. CDR3: CAIRASVSWTGGDPYEQYF. CDR3 nucleotide sequence: TGTGCCATCAGAGCGTCCGTAAGTTGGACAGGGGGGGATCCCTACGAGCAGTACTTC.

Relative to its sample, this clonotype is medium-sized. The V call is TRBV2, the J call TRBJ1-2, with no clear D. The V end was cut by 3 bases, the J end by 5 bases, with 13 bases between. Germline CDR1 and CDR2: SNHLY and FYNNEI. The CDR3 has 14 amino acids. The CDR3 protein is CASSDRGRAYGYTF. CDR3 in DNA: TGTGCCAGCAGTGACCGCGGCCGTGCTTATGGCTACACCTTC.

This clonotype has only a few counts. The rearrangement links TRBV7-9 to TRBJ2-7; TRBD1 agrees at 8 bases. CDR3 length equals 16 residues. V gave up 4 bases and J gave up 3 bases; unmatched junction bases: 11. CDR1 SEHNR and CDR2 FQNEAQ come from the germline V gene (reference sequence). In DNA, the CDR3 is TGTGCCAGCAGCTCTTACCCCAGACAGGGGATCTACGAGCAGTACTTC. Translation: CASSSYPRQGIYEQYF.

This clonotype is labeled as medium-sized. The chain links TRBV7-2 to TRBJ2-3; 7 nucleotides line up with TRBD1. Germline V lookup: CDR1 SGHTA, CDR2 FQGNSA. This CDR3 has 16 residues. V was pared by 4 bases and J by 0 bases, with 7 bases of the junction left unmatched. CDR3 in DNA: TGTGCCAGCAGCTCGAGACAGGGATTGAGCACAGATACGCAGTATTTT. This encodes CASSSRQGLSTDTQYF. The full variable domain, its missing parts supplied by reference TRBV7-2 and TRBJ2-3, is GAGVSQSPSNKVTEKGKDVELRCDPISGHTALYWYRQSLGQGLEFLIYFQGNSAPDKSGLPSDRFSAERTGGSVSTLTIQRTQQEDSAVYLCASSSRQGLSTDTQYFGPGTRLTVL.